These 19 T cell receptor beta chains were all obtained from the same sample, sequenced in a study of graft-versus-host responses after intestinal transplantation. The method was immunoSEQ multiplex PCR; TCRdb's version includes in-frame clones alone and lacks a portion of them. Found here are 98,000 or so clones, roughly 82% of them singletons; the top ten hold around 1.4%. Sequenced here: PBMCs, sampled 255 days after intestinal transplant. All receptors come from a human patient who received an intestinal transplant, so some T cells may come from the graft donor.

The chain couples TRBV7-2 to TRBJ2-3; D not resolved. The CDR3 length is 13 residues. V lost 7 bases and J lost 6, with 14 bases in between. The V gene's germline CDR1 is SGHTA and CDR2 FQGNSA. The CDR3 loop is CASKESIADTQYF. The DNA for the CDR3 is TGTGCCAGCAAAGAGTCGATTGCGGATACGCAGTATTTT.

This chain uses TRBV29-1 with TRBJ2-7; 9 bases align to TRBD1. Trimming at V came to 6 bases and at J to 3 bases, leaving 15 bases not matched to a gene. Germline-derived CDR1 and CDR2 are SQVTM and ANQGSEA. The CDR3 covers 16 residues. The chain's CDR3 is CSVSGAGDRDRYEQYF. The CDR3 DNA is TGCAGCGTATCGGGTGCCGGGGACAGGGACCGCTACGAGCAGTACTTC.

The rearrangement uses TRBV19 and TRBJ1-5; 10 bases fit TRBD1. Per the germline V gene, CDR1 is LNHDA and CDR2 is SQIVND (reference sequence). Unmatched junction bases numbered 6, after V lost 4 bases and J lost 6 bases. The CDR3 spans 15 residues. CDR3 bases: TGTGCCAGTAGTACCGGGACAGGGGTGGGTCAGCCCCAGCATTTT. Translation: CASSTGTGVGQPQHF.

DNA of the CDR3: TGTGCCAGCAGTCCCACCCTGACAGGGTCTAATGAAAAACTGTTTTTT. It encodes CASSPTLTGSNEKLFF. The V call is TRBV28, the J call TRBJ1-4; 7 bases are a match to TRBD1. The J segment lost 3 bases and the V segment lost 5 bases, leaving 9 bases of the junction unmatched. Germline assignment: CDR1 MDHEN and CDR2 SYDVKM. The CDR3 is 16 residues long.

J is TRBJ1-2 and V is TRBV28; D is possibly TRBD1 (6 bases). Trimming left V 1 base short and J 0 bases short, with 12 bases between. CDR1 and CDR2 (germline): MDHEN, SYDVKM. CDR3 length: 16 amino acids. In DNA form, the CDR3 reads TGTGCCAGCAGTTTATTAGGGGGGATAGCTAACTATGGCTACACCTTC. Amino acid sequence: CASSLLGGIANYGYTF.

The V gene is TRBV10-3, the J gene TRBJ1-1; 8 positions agree with TRBD1. Germline V lookup: CDR1 ENHRY, CDR2 SYGVKD. The length of the CDR3 is 15 residues. The ends lost 3 bases at V and 5 bases at J; junction bases unmatched: 8. In DNA, the CDR3 is TGTGCCATCAGTGACCCGGACAGGGTTAATACTGAAGCTTTCTTT. This translates into CAISDPDRVNTEAFF.

V and J are TRBV27 and TRBJ2-1, with D possibly matching TRBD1 (6 bases). Trimming stripped 5 bases from V and 2 bases from J, with 16 bases between. Germline V lookup: CDR1 MNHEY, CDR2 SMNVEV (reference sequence). This CDR3 comprises 16 residues. The CDR3 loop reads CASSLRRTAAYNEQFF. The CDR3, as DNA: TGTGCCAGCAGTCTTAGGAGGACAGCTGCCTACAATGAGCAGTTCTTC.

This clone was seen just once. The V gene is TRBV29-1, the J gene TRBJ2-7; TRBD1 agrees at 7 bases. CDR1 is SQVTM, CDR2 ANQGSEA, per germline. After removal of 4 bases from V and 5 bases from J, the junction contained 8 bases not matched to a gene. CDR3 length equals 13 residues. The CDR3 here is CSVVRQGAHEQYF. The CDR3 DNA reads as TGCAGCGTTGTCCGACAGGGCGCCCACGAGCAGTACTTC.

This clone was detected once. V usage is TRBV28 and J usage is TRBJ2-3; no firm D call. The CDR3 runs 17 residues. V was trimmed by 3 bases and J by 5 bases, leaving 21 bases between them. Germline V gene data show CDR1 as MDHEN and CDR2 as SYDVKM. Here the CDR3 DNA reads TGTGCCAGCAGTTTCCTCCGACCATCTGGCATGGGAGATACGCAGTATTTT. Its translation: CASSFLRPSGMGDTQYF. Complete variable domain (other parts from reference TRBV28 and TRBJ2-3): DVKVTQSSRYLVKRTGEKVFLECVQDMDHENMFWYRQDPGLGLRLIYFSYDVKMKEKGDIPEGYSVSREKKERFSLILESASTNQTSMYLCASSFLRPSGMGDTQYFGPGTRLTVL.

This sequence joins TRBV5-1 and TRBJ1-4, with D hard to call. The CDR3 is 15 amino acids. Germline assignment: CDR1 SGHRS and CDR2 YFSETQ. Between the trimmed V and J ends, which lost 4 bases and 5 bases, there was a span of 15 bases. The DNA of the CDR3 is TGCGCCAGCAGCGTTAACCCATCGAGGAATGAAAAACTGTTTTTT. This gives the protein CASSVNPSRNEKLFF. Using reference TRBV5-1 and TRBJ1-4 for the parts outside the CDR3, the full variable domain is KAGVTQTPRYLIKTRGQQVTLSCSPISGHRSVSWYQQTPGQGLQFLFEYFSETQRNKGNFPGRFSGRQFSNSRSEMNVSTLELGDSALYLCASSVNPSRNEKLFFGSGTQLSVL.

The chain uses TRBV5-1 and TRBJ1-4; 8 bases are shared with TRBD1. Losses at the gene ends were 3 bases for V and 5 bases for J; bases not matched to a gene: 6. CDR1 is SGHRS, CDR2 YFSETQ, per germline. This CDR3 has 15 amino acids. CDR3 coding DNA: TGCGCCAGCAGCTCGACAGGGGAAACGAATGAAAAACTGTTTTTT. It yields the protein CASSSTGETNEKLFF.

V and J are TRBV7-9 and TRBJ2-7, with D possibly being TRBD2 (5 bases). CDR1 and CDR2 from the germline V gene are SEHNR and FQNEAQ (reference sequence). V was shortened by 1 base and J by 7 bases, with 11 bases between the two germline ends. CDR3 length equals 13 residues. The CDR3 sequence: CASSLGGDPEQYF. For the CDR3, the DNA is TGTGCCAGCAGCTTAGGGGGAGACCCGGAGCAGTACTTC.

A few counts support this clone. The chain joins TRBV10-3 to TRBJ1-6; a weak D match, TRBD1 (5 bases). There are 16 residues in the CDR3. Trimming took off 2 bases at V and 1 base at J, with 9 bases between the two ends. Germline V gives CDR1 ENHRY, CDR2 SYGVKD. The CDR3 sequence: CAISEGEGSYNSPLHF. The CDR3 coding sequence is TGTGCCATCAGTGAGGGAGAGGGGTCCTATAATTCACCCCTCCACTTT.

V and J are TRBV4-1 and TRBJ1-5; D gene uncertain. Trimming stripped 0 bases from V and 1 base from J, with 13 bases between. CDR3 length equals 17 residues. In germline, CDR1 is MGHRA, CDR2 YSYEKL. CDR3: CASSQDYADYSNQPQHF. CDR3 nucleotide sequence: TGCGCCAGCAGCCAAGATTACGCCGACTACAGCAATCAGCCCCAGCATTTT.

V usage is TRBV2 and J usage is TRBJ2-1, with 10 bases lining up with TRBD1. The germline V gene has CDR1 SNHLY and CDR2 FYNNEI. CDR3 length equals 15 residues. The junction had 10 bases not matched to a gene; V was cut back by 2 bases and J by 12 bases. The chain's CDR3 is CASSEWDRGLPWQFF. The CDR3 DNA sequence: TGTGCCAGCAGTGAATGGGACAGGGGTTTGCCGTGGCAGTTCTTC.

The rearrangement uses TRBV28 and TRBJ1-4; D gene uncertain. V lost 5 bases and J 10 bases, leaving 23 bases between the germline ends. Germline CDR1 is MDHEN and CDR2 is SYDVKM. There are 16 residues in the CDR3. CDR3: CASSVPQKPPYGKLFF. For the CDR3, the DNA is TGTGCCAGCAGTGTCCCTCAAAAGCCCCCGTACGGAAAACTGTTTTTT.

This clone occurred once. The rearrangement links TRBV14 to TRBJ2-5, with 11 bases identical to TRBD2. The length of the CDR3 is 16 residues. J gave up 0 bases and V 3 bases, and 3 bases lay outside the gene matches. The V gene's germline CDR1 is SGHDN and CDR2 FVKESK. The CDR3 nucleotides read TGTGCCAGCAGCCAGTTAGCGGGGGGGGACCAAGAGACCCAGTACTTC. Residues: CASSQLAGGDQETQYF.

The chain couples TRBV19 to TRBJ2-1; D is unresolved. The CDR3 is 12 amino acids. Between the trimmed V and J ends, which lost 6 bases and 2 bases, there was a span of 5 bases. Germline V gene sequence: CDR1 LNHDA, CDR2 SQIVND (reference sequence). The DNA for the CDR3 is TGTGCCAGTAGAGGCGCCTACAATGAGCAGTTCTTC. This gives the protein CASRGAYNEQFF.

V is TRBV10-3 and J is TRBJ1-6; no clear D gene. Germline V CDR1 and CDR2: ENHRY, SYGVKD. V shed 0 bases and J shed 6 bases, with 9 bases lying between them. The CDR3 is 15 residues long. The CDR3 bases are TGTGCCATCAGTGAGTCGGTGGTGGTTAATTCACCCCTCCACTTT. Protein sequence: CAISESVVVNSPLHF.